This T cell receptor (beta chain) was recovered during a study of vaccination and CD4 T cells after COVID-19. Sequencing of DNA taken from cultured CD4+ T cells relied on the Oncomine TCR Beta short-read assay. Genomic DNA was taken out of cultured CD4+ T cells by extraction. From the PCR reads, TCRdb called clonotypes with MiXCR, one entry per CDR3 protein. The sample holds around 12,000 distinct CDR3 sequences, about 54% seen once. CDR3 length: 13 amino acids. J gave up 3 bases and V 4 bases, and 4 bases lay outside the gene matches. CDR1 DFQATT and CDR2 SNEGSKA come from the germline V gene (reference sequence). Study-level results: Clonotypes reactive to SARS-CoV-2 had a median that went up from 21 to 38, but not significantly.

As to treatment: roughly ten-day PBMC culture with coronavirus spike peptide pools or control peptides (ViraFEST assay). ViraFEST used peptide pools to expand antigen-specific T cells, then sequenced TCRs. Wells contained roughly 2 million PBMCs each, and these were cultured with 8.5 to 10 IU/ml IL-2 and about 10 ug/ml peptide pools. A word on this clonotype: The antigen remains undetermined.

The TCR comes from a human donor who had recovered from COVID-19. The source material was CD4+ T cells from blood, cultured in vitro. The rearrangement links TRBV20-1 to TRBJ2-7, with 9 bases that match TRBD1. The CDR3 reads CSATRDRVYEQYF. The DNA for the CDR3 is TGCAGTGCTACCCGGGACAGGGTCTACGAGCAGTACTTC.